The T cell receptor beta chain under discussion was sequenced for a study of beta chain features in type 1 diabetes. Reverse transcription of all isolated RNA meant that expressed TCRB transcripts were sequenced. Sequencing used immunoSEQ multiplex PCR; TCRdb keeps in-frame clones, though not all of them. The table has about 700,000 clones, 13% seen once; the top ten hold roughly 0.022%. Note on this clone: Its antigen is currently unknown.

CDR1 is SGHTA and CDR2 is FQGNSA in the germline V gene. The CDR3 length is 14 residues. After removal of 4 bases from V and 8 bases from J, the junction contained 6 bases not matched to a gene. Findings and limits, study-wide: Across all four CD4+ subsets, people with type 1 diabetes showed modestly shorter TCRB CDR3s.

The chain couples TRBV7-2 to TRBJ1-4; TRBD1 agrees at 8 bases. The sequenced sample consisted of naive CD4+ T cells from blood. The sequence came from a man in his late teens or twenties with type 1 diabetes. The CDR3 region is CASSSTGVGEKLFF. The CDR3 DNA sequence: TGTGCCAGCAGCTCGACAGGGGTTGGGGAAAAACTGTTTTTT.